These T cell receptor beta chains were read from a single sample in a study of T cells in narcolepsy. TCRdb's table, derived via immunoSEQ multiplex PCR, lists solely in-frame clones and lacks some. This table has approximately 30,000 clones, over 80% appearing once. Sequencing was carried out using memory (CD45RA-) CD4+ T cells from blood. The receptors shown here come from a human donor in good health. CDR3s include the opening cysteine and the closing phenylalanine or tryptophan. D genes are given only for firm matches. The listing skips clone size in some rows; elsewhere it reads once, few, many or a size class.

J gene | D gene | V gene | clone size | CDR3 protein | CDR3 DNA
TRBJ2-3 | TRBD2 | TRBV28 | - | CASRTSGIGDTQYF | TGTGCCAGCCGGACTAGCGGGATTGGAGATACGCAGTATTTT
TRBJ1-3 | - | TRBV7-2 | few | CASSLTRTSSGNTIYF | TGTGCCAGCAGCCTTACCCGTACTAGCTCTGGAAACACCATATATTTT
TRBJ1-2 | - | TRBV19 | - | CASSVNRARGYTF | TGTGCCAGTAGTGTCAACAGGGCCCGTGGCTACACCTTC
TRBJ1-1 | - | TRBV29-1 | - | CSSLRTSNTEAFF | TGCAGCTCTCTCCGGACATCGAACACTGAAGCTTTCTTT
TRBJ2-5 | - | TRBV5-1 | - | CASSLGGQETQYF | TGCGCCAGCAGCTTGGGCGGCCAAGAGACCCAGTACTTC
TRBJ1-6 | - | TRBV30 | - | CAWSRTVSPLHF | TGTGCCTGGAGTAGGACCGTTTCACCCCTCCACTTT
TRBJ1-4 | TRBD1 | TRBV5-1 | - | CASSLGGGAVKLFF | TGCGCCAGCAGCTTGGGAGGGGGCGCGGTAAAACTGTTTTTT
TRBJ1-4 | - | TRBV5-4 | - | CASSWGPRGATNEKLFF | TGTGCCAGCAGCTGGGGCCCCCGGGGAGCCACTAATGAAAAACTGTTTTTT
TRBJ2-5 | - | TRBV6-5 | - | CASSYPRGAGGETQYF | TGTGCCAGCAGTTACCCCAGGGGGGCAGGAGGAGAGACCCAGTACTTC
TRBJ1-1 | TRBD1 | TRBV9 | once | CASSVASQGGNTEAFF | TGTGCCAGCAGCGTAGCTTCCCAGGGGGGGAACACTGAAGCTTTCTTT
TRBJ1-2 | - | TRBV2 | - | CASSEASYGYTF | TGTGCCAGCAGTGAGGCGTCCTATGGCTACACCTTC
TRBJ1-5 | - | TRBV7-4 | - | CASSLAGGCGFSNQPQHF | TGTGCCAGCAGCTTAGCGGGGGGCTGCGGCTTTAGCAATCAGCCCCAGCATTTT
TRBJ2-7 | TRBD1 | TRBV23-1 | - | CASVVPGQGEPNYEQYF | TGCGCCAGCGTCGTCCCGGGACAGGGGGAACCTAACTACGAGCAGTACTTC
TRBJ2-7 | TRBD1 | TRBV5-4 | - | CASSRDRALGYEQYF | TGTGCCAGCAGTCGGGACAGGGCCCTGGGCTACGAGCAGTACTTC
TRBJ2-6 | - | TRBV29-1 | - | CSVGSGANVLTF | TGCAGCGTGGGGTCTGGGGCCAACGTCCTGACTTTC
TRBJ2-7 | - | TRBV5-4 | - | CASGRRAGKGYEQYF | TGTGCCAGCGGTCGAAGGGCAGGGAAAGGGTACGAGCAGTACTTC
TRBJ1-5 | TRBD1 | TRBV6-1 | - | CASSPIDRGHQPQHF | TGTGCCAGCAGTCCGATTGACAGGGGGCATCAGCCCCAGCATTTT
TRBJ2-3 | TRBD2 | TRBV5-5 | - | CASSPVAGTSTDTQYF | TGTGCCAGCAGCCCGGTAGCGGGTACTAGCACAGATACGCAGTATTTT
TRBJ2-7 | TRBD2 | TRBV28 | - | CASSLAGLAGGTYEQYF | TGTGCCAGCAGTTTAGCGGGACTAGCGGGGGGAACCTACGAGCAGTACTTC
TRBJ1-6 | - | TRBV5-1 | - | CASSILGTARSPLHF | TGCGCCAGCAGCATCCTTGGGACGGCTAGATCACCCCTCCACTTT
TRBJ2-7 | - | TRBV7-2 | - | CASSLVGEQYF | TGTGCCAGCAGCTTAGTGGGCGAGCAGTACTTC
TRBJ1-1 | - | TRBV10-1 | - | CASSEWQGNAEAFF | TGCGCCAGCAGTGAGTGGCAGGGGAACGCTGAAGCTTTCTTT
TRBJ1-2 | TRBD1 | TRBV6-6 | - | CASSRAQTGHGYTF | TGTGCCAGCAGTCGGGCCCAGACAGGGCATGGCTACACCTTC
TRBJ1-3 | - | TRBV7-9 | - | CASSPGVSGNTIYF | TGTGCCAGCAGCCCCGGGGTTTCTGGAAACACCATATATTTT
TRBJ2-5 | - | TRBV7-2 | - | CASSRRWGQETQYF | TGTGCCAGCAGCCGACGATGGGGCCAAGAGACCCAGTACTTC
TRBJ2-1 | TRBD2 | TRBV18 | - | CASSPAGGLGNEQFF | TGTGCCAGCTCACCGGCGGGGGGGCTGGGGAATGAGCAGTTCTTC
TRBJ2-1 | - | TRBV13 | - | CASSLRGLGYNEQFF | TGTGCCAGCAGCTTAAGAGGTCTGGGATACAATGAGCAGTTCTTC
TRBJ2-5 | TRBD1 | TRBV2 | - | CASQRGPDWRETQYF | TGTGCCAGTCAGAGGGGGCCCGACTGGCGAGAGACCCAGTACTTC
TRBJ1-6 | - | TRBV5-4 | - | CASSQALRGARFNSPLHF | TGTGCCAGCAGCCAGGCTTTGAGGGGGGCGCGGTTTAATTCACCCCTCCACTTT
TRBJ2-7 | - | TRBV5-6 | - | CASSSIVAYSYEQYF | TGTGCCAGCAGCTCTATCGTGGCCTACTCCTACGAGCAGTACTTC
TRBJ1-2 | TRBD1 | TRBV9 | few | CASSALWGTGSGYTF | TGTGCCAGCAGCGCCCTCTGGGGGACAGGGAGTGGCTACACCTTC
TRBJ2-1 | TRBD2 | TRBV7-2 | - | CASSLWTSGRANEQFF | TGTGCCAGCAGCTTATGGACTAGCGGGAGGGCCAATGAGCAGTTCTTC
TRBJ2-1 | - | TRBV28 | - | CASSETLSSYNEQFF | TGTGCCAGCAGTGAAACCTTGAGCTCCTACAATGAGCAGTTCTTC
TRBJ2-3 | - | TRBV5-4 | - | CASSVLLEGSTDTQYF | TGTGCCAGCAGCGTACTACTAGAAGGGTCCACAGATACGCAGTATTTT
TRBJ2-6 | - | TRBV7-9 | - | CASSPGGRAGANVLTF | TGTGCCAGCAGCCCCGGGGGTAGGGCCGGGGCCAACGTCCTGACTTTC
TRBJ2-7 | TRBD1 | TRBV7-3 | - | CASSSATGANYEQYF | TGTGCCAGCAGCTCCGCGACAGGGGCGAACTACGAGCAGTACTTC
TRBJ2-1 | TRBD2 | TRBV7-2 | - | CASSSSSGGGEQFF | TGTGCCAGCAGCTCGTCTAGCGGGGGCGGTGAGCAGTTCTTC
TRBJ2-7 | - | TRBV18 | - | CASSPPAGSHEQYF | TGTGCCAGCTCACCACCGGCGGGGTCCCACGAGCAGTACTTC
TRBJ1-3 | - | TRBV2 | - | CASSERGSGNTIYF | TGTGCCAGCAGTGAAAGGGGTTCTGGAAACACCATATATTTT
TRBJ1-6 | TRBD1 | TRBV4-3 | - | CASSQVGQGNSPLHF | TGCGCCAGCAGCCAAGTTGGACAGGGGAATTCACCCCTCCACTTT
TRBJ2-6 | - | TRBV19 | - | CASSTTGRGANVLTF | TGTGCCAGTAGTACTACAGGGCGGGGGGCCAACGTCCTGACTTTC
TRBJ2-7 | - | TRBV4-1 | - | CASSQNNRGKGTEQYF | TGCGCCAGCAGCCAAAATAACCGGGGCAAAGGAACCGAGCAGTACTTC
TRBJ2-1 | - | TRBV27 | - | CASSRDSVPGEQFF | TGTGCCAGCAGCCGGGACTCCGTACCGGGGGAGCAGTTCTTC
TRBJ2-2 | TRBD1 | TRBV5-1 | - | CASSPGGGTGELFF | TGCGCCAGCAGCCCAGGGGGCGGAACCGGGGAGCTGTTTTTT
TRBJ2-7 | - | TRBV7-2 | once | CASSPRTSSYEQYF | TGTGCCAGCAGCCCCCGCACCAGCTCCTACGAGCAGTACTTC
TRBJ2-1 | TRBD2 | TRBV4-2 | - | CASSQYGLAGGYEQFF | TGTGCCAGCAGCCAATATGGTCTAGCGGGAGGATACGAGCAGTTCTTC
TRBJ1-2 | TRBD1 | TRBV19 | - | CASSDRVGGYTF | TGTGCCAGTTCCGACAGGGTGGGTGGCTACACCTTC
TRBJ2-3 | - | TRBV18 | - | CASSQNLVGTDTQYF | TGTGCCAGCTCACAAAACTTGGTAGGCACAGATACGCAGTATTTT
TRBJ1-2 | TRBD1 | TRBV4-1 | - | CASSQALTGLGGYTF | TGCGCCAGCAGCCAAGCCCTGACAGGGCTAGGTGGCTACACCTTC
TRBJ2-2 | TRBD1 | TRBV5-4 | - | CASSLKTGVNTGELFF | TGTGCCAGCAGCTTGAAGACAGGGGTGAACACCGGGGAGCTGTTTTTT
TRBJ2-7 | - | TRBV11-2 | - | CASSLPLAVYEQYF | TGTGCCAGCAGCCTACCCTTAGCGGTCTACGAGCAGTACTTC
TRBJ2-3 | - | TRBV12-5 | - | CASGLVTPGLSTDTQYF | TGTGCTAGTGGTTTGGTGACCCCCGGTCTGAGCACAGATACGCAGTATTTT
TRBJ2-7 | TRBD2 | TRBV13 | - | CASSPRVAGVVYEQYF | TGTGCCAGCAGCCCTCGGGTAGCGGGAGTTGTATACGAGCAGTACTTC
TRBJ1-4 | TRBD1 | TRBV19 | - | CASKPSGTGLSEKLFF | TGTGCCAGTAAACCCTCCGGGACAGGACTTTCTGAAAAACTGTTTTTT
TRBJ1-4 | - | TRBV5-6 | - | CASSLTVGANEKLFF | TGTGCCAGCAGCTTAACGGTGGGGGCTAATGAAAAACTGTTTTTT
TRBJ2-2 | - | TRBV4-1 | - | CASSQARGGATGELFF | TGCGCCAGCAGCCAGGCTCGGGGTGGGGCCACCGGGGAGCTGTTTTTT
TRBJ2-5 | TRBD1 | TRBV2 | - | CASSGDRAKTQYF | TGTGCCAGCAGTGGCGACAGGGCAAAGACCCAGTACTTC